The rows below give T cell receptor beta chains drawn from one sample of a study of technical replicates of blood from a few donors. Generated by immunoSEQ multiplex PCR, the TCRdb table keeps only in-frame clones and is missing some. Of about 66,000 clones listed, approximately 89% are singletons. Sequencing was carried out using PBMCs. These receptors originate from a human donor in good health. Some clones in this sample may be carry-over from other donors' samples. Both conserved end residues are part of each CDR3. Fields, in order: D gene, J gene, V gene, clone size, CDR3 protein, CDR3 DNA. A D gene is named only where the DNA matches it firmly. A clone size is listed for some rows: how often the clone was seen (once, few, many), or a class if it is expanded.

d_call: TRBD1; j_call: TRBJ2-3; v_call: TRBV5-1; clone_size: -; cdr3_aa: CASGDRGTDTQYF; cdr3_nt: TGCGCCAGCGGGGACAGGGGAACAGATACGCAGTATTTT
d_call: TRBD2; j_call: TRBJ2-7; v_call: TRBV6-1; clone_size: -; cdr3_aa: CASSAQRGVAYEQYF; cdr3_nt: TGTGCCAGCAGTGCCCAGCGGGGGGTTGCCTACGAGCAGTACTTC
d_call: TRBD1; j_call: TRBJ1-2; v_call: TRBV6-6; clone_size: -; cdr3_aa: CASTVGQGTYGYTF; cdr3_nt: TGTGCCAGCACCGTCGGACAGGGTACTTATGGCTACACCTTC
d_call: TRBD2; j_call: TRBJ2-5; v_call: TRBV30; clone_size: -; cdr3_aa: CAWSVAGLDYF; cdr3_nt: TGTGCCTGGAGTGTAGCGGGATTAGACTACTTC
d_call: -; j_call: TRBJ1-3; v_call: TRBV4-3; clone_size: -; cdr3_aa: CASSLRAGEGGNTIYF; cdr3_nt: TGCGCCAGCAGCCTCCGGGCGGGGGAGGGTGGAAACACCATATATTTT
d_call: -; j_call: TRBJ2-7; v_call: TRBV11-2; clone_size: -; cdr3_aa: CASSLNYGQYF; cdr3_nt: TGTGCCAGCAGCTTAAATTACGGGCAGTACTTC
d_call: TRBD2; j_call: TRBJ2-1; v_call: TRBV5-6; clone_size: -; cdr3_aa: CASSKPGTSGGGEQFF; cdr3_nt: TGTGCCAGCAGCAAACCAGGGACTAGCGGGGGCGGTGAGCAGTTCTTC
d_call: -; j_call: TRBJ1-5; v_call: TRBV27; clone_size: -; cdr3_aa: CASSFGGLGNQPQHF; cdr3_nt: TGTGCCAGCAGTTTCGGAGGGCTGGGCAATCAGCCCCAGCATTTT
d_call: -; j_call: TRBJ2-3; v_call: TRBV4-3; clone_size: -; cdr3_aa: CASSQGVAGATDTQYF; cdr3_nt: TGCGCCAGCAGCCAAGGGGTTGCGGGGGCGACAGATACGCAGTATTTT
d_call: -; j_call: TRBJ2-1; v_call: TRBV4-2; clone_size: -; cdr3_aa: CASSTRSSARGNEQFF; cdr3_nt: TGTGCCAGCAGCACCCGCAGCTCCGCCAGGGGTAATGAGCAGTTCTTC
d_call: -; j_call: TRBJ1-4; v_call: TRBV7-9; clone_size: -; cdr3_aa: CASSQWPNQGATNEKLFF; cdr3_nt: TGTGCCAGCAGCCAATGGCCTAACCAAGGAGCAACTAATGAAAAACTGTTTTTT
d_call: -; j_call: TRBJ2-7; v_call: TRBV7-2; clone_size: -; cdr3_aa: CASSPSLATYEQYF; cdr3_nt: TGTGCCAGCAGCCCCTCGTTGGCCACCTACGAGCAGTACTTC
d_call: TRBD2; j_call: TRBJ2-3; v_call: TRBV9; clone_size: -; cdr3_aa: CASSQGTSESTDTQYF; cdr3_nt: TGTGCCAGCAGCCAAGGGACTAGCGAGAGCACAGATACGCAGTATTTT
d_call: -; j_call: TRBJ2-7; v_call: TRBV7-9; clone_size: -; cdr3_aa: CASSLVAGQGGEQYF; cdr3_nt: TGTGCCAGCAGCTTAGTGGCTGGGCAGGGGGGCGAGCAGTACTTC
d_call: TRBD2; j_call: TRBJ2-3; v_call: TRBV10-1; clone_size: -; cdr3_aa: CASSEASGREDTQYF; cdr3_nt: TGCGCCAGCAGTGAGGCTAGCGGGAGGGAAGATACGCAGTATTTT
d_call: TRBD1; j_call: TRBJ1-5; v_call: TRBV7-9; clone_size: -; cdr3_aa: CASSLHSDRGNQPQHF; cdr3_nt: TGTGCCAGCAGCTTACACTCGGACAGGGGAAATCAGCCCCAGCATTTT
d_call: -; j_call: TRBJ1-1; v_call: TRBV2; clone_size: few; cdr3_aa: CASSRQNTEAFF; cdr3_nt: TGTGCCAGCAGTAGACAGAACACTGAAGCTTTCTTT
d_call: TRBD1; j_call: TRBJ2-5; v_call: TRBV7-2; clone_size: -; cdr3_aa: CASSLGGTGEETQYF; cdr3_nt: TGTGCCAGCAGCTTAGGGGGGACAGGGGAAGAGACCCAGTACTTC
d_call: TRBD1; j_call: TRBJ2-7; v_call: TRBV7-2; clone_size: -; cdr3_aa: CASSFNRGYEQYF; cdr3_nt: TGTGCCAGCAGCTTTAACAGGGGCTACGAGCAGTACTTC
d_call: -; j_call: TRBJ1-6; v_call: TRBV15; clone_size: -; cdr3_aa: CATSRGNNSPLHF; cdr3_nt: TGTGCCACCAGTAGGGGGAATAATTCACCCCTCCACTTT
d_call: -; j_call: TRBJ2-1; v_call: TRBV29-1; clone_size: -; cdr3_aa: CSVDPGLHPYNEQFF; cdr3_nt: TGCAGCGTTGACCCAGGCCTGCACCCCTACAATGAGCAGTTCTTC
d_call: TRBD2; j_call: TRBJ2-1; v_call: TRBV7-3; clone_size: -; cdr3_aa: CASSLGRLAGGPSYNEQFF; cdr3_nt: TGTGCCAGCAGCTTAGGGAGACTAGCGGGAGGGCCGTCCTACAATGAGCAGTTCTTC
d_call: TRBD1; j_call: TRBJ2-4; v_call: TRBV5-4; clone_size: few; cdr3_aa: CASSIWDSPNIQYF; cdr3_nt: TGTGCCAGCAGCATTTGGGACAGTCCTAACATTCAGTACTTC
d_call: -; j_call: TRBJ2-7; v_call: TRBV6-6; clone_size: few; cdr3_aa: CASSYLREAYEQYF; cdr3_nt: TGTGCCAGCAGTTACCTGAGGGAAGCCTACGAGCAGTACTTC
d_call: -; j_call: TRBJ1-2; v_call: TRBV19; clone_size: -; cdr3_aa: CASTGTHYGYTF; cdr3_nt: TGTGCCAGTACAGGGACTCACTATGGCTACACCTTC
d_call: TRBD2; j_call: TRBJ2-6; v_call: TRBV4-1; clone_size: once; cdr3_aa: CASSQGLARGANVLTF; cdr3_nt: TGCGCCAGCAGCCAAGGACTAGCTCGTGGGGCCAACGTCCTGACTTTC
d_call: TRBD1; j_call: TRBJ1-2; v_call: TRBV2; clone_size: -; cdr3_aa: CASSRTGVDGYTF; cdr3_nt: TGTGCCAGCAGCAGGACAGGGGTCGATGGCTACACCTTC